These 8 T cell receptor beta chains originate from one sample sequenced in a study of blood T cell repertoires in COVID-19. Only in-frame clones appear in the TCRdb table, and some are missing; sequencing was by immunoSEQ multiplex PCR. The sample carries approximately 82,000 clones, roughly 92% recorded once. The sequenced sample was peripheral blood. These receptors all stem from a woman between 55 and 75 years old with active COVID-19.

This clone has only a few counts. The genes are TRBV11-2 and TRBJ2-3; 10 nucleotides line up with TRBD2. V dropped 1 base and J dropped 2; count of bases not matched to a gene: 6. Germline CDR1 and CDR2: SGHAT and FQNNGV. The CDR3 loop spans 17 amino acids. CDR3 DNA: TGTGCCAGCAGCTTAGTAGCGGGGGGCTACAACACAGATACGCAGTATTTT. It is translated as CASSLVAGGYNTDTQYF.

This chain joins TRBV27 and TRBJ2-5; D is unresolved. The CDR3 runs 12 residues. CDR1 is MNHEY and CDR2 is SMNVEV in the germline V gene (reference sequence). V was trimmed by 4 bases and J by 2 bases, leaving 5 bases between them. The chain's CDR3 is CASSSRQETQYF. The CDR3 DNA reads TGTGCCAGCAGTTCCCGGCAAGAGACCCAGTACTTC.

The rearrangement joins TRBV20-1 to TRBJ2-7; TRBD1 matches at 7 bases. The germline V gene encodes CDR1 DFQATT and CDR2 SNEGSKA (reference sequence). The CDR3 totals 11 residues. Trimming at V came to 5 bases and at J to 7 bases, leaving 5 bases not matched to a gene. The CDR3 loop reads CSAFGQAEQYF. CDR3 coding DNA: TGCAGTGCTTTCGGACAGGCTGAGCAGTACTTC.

The V call is TRBV5-6, the J call TRBJ2-7, with a weak D call TRBD1 (6 bases). This CDR3 comprises 13 residues. Germline CDR1 SGHDT, CDR2 YYEEEE. V was shortened by 4 bases and J by 3 bases, with 11 bases between the two germline ends. The CDR3, as DNA: TGTGCCAGCAGCCGGACAGATTTCTACGAGCAGTACTTC. Translated: CASSRTDFYEQYF.

This chain joins TRBV25-1 and TRBJ1-2; 9 bases are shared with TRBD1. This CDR3 is built from 15 residues. The V gene's germline CDR1 is MGHDK and CDR2 SYGVNS. V was clipped by 5 bases and J by 4 bases; unmatched bases: 8. The CDR3 is CASSSQGALIYGYTF. CDR3 in DNA: TGTGCCAGCAGTTCACAGGGGGCCCTTATCTATGGCTACACCTTC.

This sequence joins TRBV12-3 or TRBV12-4 and TRBJ1-4, with D perhaps TRBD1 (5 bases). Trimming took off 6 bases at V and 8 bases at J, with 13 bases between the two ends. CDR3 length equals 13 residues. The CDR3 nucleotides are TGTGCCAGCAGCCCAGGGTTTTCGGAAAAACTGTTTTTT. Translation gives CASSPGFSEKLFF.

This chain links TRBV4-3 with TRBJ2-5; 7 bases fit TRBD2. V was clipped by 0 bases and J by 2 bases; unmatched bases: 3. The CDR3 has 15 amino acids. Germline assignment: CDR1 LGHNA and CDR2 YSLEER. The CDR3 region is CASSQDWGGQETQYF. For the CDR3, the DNA is TGCGCCAGCAGCCAAGATTGGGGGGGGCAAGAGACCCAGTACTTC.

The genes are TRBV30 and TRBJ1-3; D uncertain. Germline CDR1 is GTSNPN and CDR2 is SVGIG (reference sequence). The CDR3 is made up of 13 amino acids. V lost 8 bases, J lost 3 bases, and 14 bases lay in between. The CDR3 DNA sequence: TGTGCCCGGAAAGTGGAGGGTGGAAACACCATATATTTT. Residues: CARKVEGGNTIYF.